This T cell receptor (beta chain) was recorded in a study of T cells in Graves' hyperthyroidism and ophthalmopathy. In its sample, this clonotype was seen many times. Its antigen remains unknown. Amplified TCR beta CDR3 regions came from RNA transcripts. RT-PCR in the first round (using the HTBI primer set) targeted the TCR CDR3. TCRdb processed the multiplex PCR reads anew with MiXCR; each CDR3 protein has one entry. This sample has about 340,000 distinct CDR3 sequences; roughly a fifth occur once, and the top ten carry 50%. The CDR3 length is 12 residues. Trimming stripped 6 bases from V and 6 bases from J, with 10 bases between. Patients were excluded because of uncontrolled infection, other autoimmune disease, pregnancy or lactation. Clinical symptoms, serum thyroxine and TRAb, thyroid ultrasound and orbital computed tomography together formed the diagnostic basis. Study-level results: Most thyroid clonotypes expanded above 0.001 were also detected in blood.

This TCR was recovered from a woman aged 45-65 years with Graves' hyperthyroidism. J is TRBJ2-3 and V is TRBV12-3 or TRBV12-4, with D maybe TRBD2 (6 bases). Sequenced: blood. As DNA, the CDR3 is TGTGCCAGCAGCACGGGGGTTGATACGCAGTATTTT. Translating gives CASSTGVDTQYF.